This entry concerns a single T cell receptor (beta chain). The method was immunoSEQ multiplex PCR; TCRdb's version includes in-frame clones alone and lacks a portion of them. The sample records some 320,000 clones, about nine tenths being singletons. The CDR3 has 20 amino acids. This sample stems from a study of blood T cell repertoires in COVID-19. This receptor was identified in a man in his 60s who had recovered from COVID-19. This chain joins TRBV21-1 and TRBJ2-1; the DNA was not used to check the table's D call, TRBD2. TRBV21-1 is labeled a pseudogene. The specimen sequenced was PBMCs or T cells enriched from blood (not recorded which). The CDR3 DNA reads as TGTGCCAGCAGCAAAGGAGCGGAATGGACTAGCGGGAGCTCCTACAATGAGCAGTTCTTC. It encodes CASSKGAEWTSGSSYNEQFF.